What follows describes a single T cell receptor (beta chain). Method: immunoSEQ multiplex PCR; TCRdb's copy keeps in-frame clones and lacks some. The table shows about 87,000 clones, with roughly 95% occurring only once. CDR1 SNHLY and CDR2 FYNNEI come from the germline V gene. Trimming took off 0 bases at V and 6 bases at J, with 9 bases between the two ends. This CDR3 is built from 14 residues. This sample stems from a study of T cell changes during pregnancy in multiple sclerosis. The genes are TRBV2 and TRBJ1-5; tentatively, D is TRBD1 (6 bases). The sequence came from a female donor in good health, enrolled as a control in a pregnancy study. Source: peripheral blood, taken in the third trimester of pregnancy. The CDR3 bases are TGTGCCAGCAGTGAAGCGACACAGGGTCAGCCCCAGCATTTT. Translation: CASSEATQGQPQHF.